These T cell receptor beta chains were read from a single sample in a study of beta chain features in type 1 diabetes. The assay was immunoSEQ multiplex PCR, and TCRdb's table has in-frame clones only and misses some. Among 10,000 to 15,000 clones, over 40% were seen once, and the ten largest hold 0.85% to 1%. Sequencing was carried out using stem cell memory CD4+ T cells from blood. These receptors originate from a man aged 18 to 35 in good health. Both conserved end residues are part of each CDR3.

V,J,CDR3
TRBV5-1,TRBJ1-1,CASSPTGEANTEAFF
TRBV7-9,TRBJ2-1,CASSLGDRGIYNEQFF
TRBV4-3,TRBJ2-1,CASSRITGTGSGEQFF
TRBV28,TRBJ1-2,CASSLEGGYTF
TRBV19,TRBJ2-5,CASSIRSGGARETQYF
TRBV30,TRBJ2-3,CACRDRESTDTQYF
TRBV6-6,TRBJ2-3,CASSYSIRGQNDTQYF